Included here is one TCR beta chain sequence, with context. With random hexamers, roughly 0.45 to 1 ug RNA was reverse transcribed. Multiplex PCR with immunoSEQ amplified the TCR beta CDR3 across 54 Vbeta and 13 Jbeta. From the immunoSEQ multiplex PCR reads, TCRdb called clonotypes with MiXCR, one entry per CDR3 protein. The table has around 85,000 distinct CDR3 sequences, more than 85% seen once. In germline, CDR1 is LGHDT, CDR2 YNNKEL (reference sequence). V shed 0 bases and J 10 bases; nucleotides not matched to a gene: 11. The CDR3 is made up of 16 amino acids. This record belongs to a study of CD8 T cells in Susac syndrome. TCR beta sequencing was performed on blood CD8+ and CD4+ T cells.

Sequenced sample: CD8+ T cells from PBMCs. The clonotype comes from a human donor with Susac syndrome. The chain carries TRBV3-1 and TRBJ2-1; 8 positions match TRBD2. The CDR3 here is CASSQESGSGWGEQFF. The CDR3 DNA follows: TGTGCCAGCAGCCAAGAGAGCGGGAGTGGCTGGGGAGAGCAGTTCTTC.